A single sample is the source of the 2 T cell receptor beta chains below, sequenced in a study of cytomegalovirus exposure and HLA in healthy donors. The PCR made use of 60 Vbeta and 13 Jbeta primers. Libraries were prepared by immunoSEQ multiplex PCR; TCRdb keeps only in-frame clonotypes and omits some of them. The table lists more than 150,000 clones, around 80% of them singletons. Sequenced sample: PBMCs. These receptors were obtained from a girl aged 2 to 10 in good health and CMV-seropositive.

The J gene is TRBJ1-5, the V gene TRBV28; tentative D call: TRBD1 (5 bases). The germline V and J ends were trimmed by 6 bases and 0 bases, with 15 bases remaining between them. Germline V CDR1 and CDR2: MDHEN, SYDVKM. This CDR3 region has 16 residues. As DNA, the CDR3 is TGTGCCAGCAGCGCAAGAAGACAGTATAGCAATCAGCCCCAGCATTTT. The encoded protein is CASSARRQYSNQPQHF.

The gene calls are TRBV6-1 and TRBJ1-1; D is possibly TRBD1 (5 bases). The V end was cut by 0 bases, the J end by 5 bases, with 19 bases between. Germline CDR1 and CDR2: MNHNS and SASEGT. The CDR3 consists of 17 residues. CDR3 region: CASSEAGPGRIGTEAFF. The CDR3 nucleotides read TGTGCCAGCAGTGAAGCGGGGCCAGGCCGGATAGGGACTGAAGCTTTCTTT.